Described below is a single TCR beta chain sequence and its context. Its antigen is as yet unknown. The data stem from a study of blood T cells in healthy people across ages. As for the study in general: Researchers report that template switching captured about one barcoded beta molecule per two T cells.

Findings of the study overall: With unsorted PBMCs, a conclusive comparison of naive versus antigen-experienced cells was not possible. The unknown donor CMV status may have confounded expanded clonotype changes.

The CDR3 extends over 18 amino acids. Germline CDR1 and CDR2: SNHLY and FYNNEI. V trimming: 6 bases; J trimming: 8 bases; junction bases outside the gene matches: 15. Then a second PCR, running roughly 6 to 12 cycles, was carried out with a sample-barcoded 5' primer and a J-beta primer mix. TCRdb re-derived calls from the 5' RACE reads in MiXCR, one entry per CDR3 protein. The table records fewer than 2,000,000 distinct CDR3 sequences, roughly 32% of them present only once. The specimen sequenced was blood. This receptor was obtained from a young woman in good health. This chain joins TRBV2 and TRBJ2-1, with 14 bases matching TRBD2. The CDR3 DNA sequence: TGTGCCAGCAGGCGGGGACTAGCGGGAGTCCTCCGGGTCGATGAGCAGTTCTTC. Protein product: CASRRGLAGVLRVDEQFF. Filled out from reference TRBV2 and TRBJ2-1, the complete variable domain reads EPEVTQTPSHQVTQMGQEVILRCVPISNHLYFYWYRQILGQKVEFLVSFYNNEISEKSEIFDDQFSVERPDGSNFTLKIRSTKLEDSAMYFCASRRGLAGVLRVDEQFFGPGTRLTVL.